What follows are 29 T cell receptor beta chains derived from one specimen sequenced in a study of human T cells and chemical hapten exposure. TCRdb fed the RACE reads into MiXCR, producing one record per CDR3 protein. The table has 95,000 to 150,000 distinct CDR3 sequences, around 11% seen once. As to time point: patch test 3, about 24 weeks after DPC sensitization. Treatment of the sample: therapeutic diphenylcyclopropenone sensitization with weekly scalp DPC. The sample in question was whole blood, obtained in connection with sensitization to the hapten diphenylcyclopropenone (DPC). These TCRs come from a woman in her forties or fifties with alopecia areata. Some clones in this sample may be carry-over from other donors' samples.

The chain joins TRBV18 to TRBJ1-3; the match to TRBD1 covers 7 bases. Germline trimming cut 5 bases from V and 0 bases from J; bases unmatched to any gene: 4. Looked up from germline, CDR1 is KGHSH and CDR2 is LQKENI. CDR3 length: 15 amino acids. CDR3 residues: CASSSTGSSGNTIYF. CDR3 nucleotides: TGTGCCAGCTCATCGACAGGGAGCTCTGGAAACACCATATATTTT.

The genes are TRBV6-6 and TRBJ1-2; D call uncertain. This CDR3 has 18 amino acids. V lost 2 bases and J 8 bases, leaving 27 bases between the germline ends. The germline V gene encodes CDR1 MNHNY and CDR2 SVGAGI (reference sequence). The CDR3 coding sequence is TGTGCCAGCAGTTACGAAAGTGTGGACCCTTATAATCGGGAAGGCTACACCTTC. Protein: CASSYESVDPYNREGYTF.

The V call is TRBV6-1, the J call TRBJ1-5; 8 bases fit TRBD1. Germline V gene data show CDR1 as MNHNS and CDR2 as SASEGT. The J segment lost 7 bases and the V segment lost 0 bases, leaving 5 bases of the junction unmatched. This CDR3 is built from 15 residues. The CDR3 here is CASSEALDREQPQHF. For the CDR3, the DNA is TGTGCCAGCAGTGAAGCCCTGGACAGGGAACAGCCCCAGCATTTT.

This clonotype has a handful of counts. The V call is TRBV20-1, the J call TRBJ1-1; D is unclear. V lost 0 bases to trimming and J lost 1 base, with 6 bases between them. CDR1 is DFQATT, CDR2 SNEGSKA, per germline (reference sequence). This CDR3 has 13 residues. CDR3 sequence: CSARDQRNTEAFF. Written as DNA, the CDR3 is TGCAGTGCTAGAGATCAGCGGAACACTGAAGCTTTCTTT.

The chain links TRBV13 to TRBJ1-4, with D possibly being TRBD1 (6 bases). The germline V gene has CDR1 PRHDT and CDR2 FYEKMQ (reference sequence). Trimming left V 5 bases short and J 3 bases short, with 10 bases between. This CDR3 is 14 amino acids long. CDR3 coding DNA: TGTGCCAGCAGCGCCGGGACACCTAATGAAAAACTGTTTTTT. Translating it yields CASSAGTPNEKLFF.

J is TRBJ2-5 and V is TRBV10-3, with no clear D. V was pared by 0 bases and J by 7 bases, with 12 bases between. This CDR3 has 14 amino acids. Germline CDR1 and CDR2: ENHRY and SYGVKD. The CDR3 bases are TGTGCCATCAGTGAGTCAGGTCAAGAAGGGACCCAGTACTTC. It encodes CAISESGQEGTQYF.

This clonotype was detected ten times or more. The chain employs TRBV6-2 or TRBV6-3 and TRBJ1-5; D gene unclear. V was clipped by 6 bases and J by 9 bases, with 15 bases between them. The germline V gene encodes CDR1 MNHEY and CDR2 SVGEGT. The CDR3 has 13 residues. CDR3: CASRTTVYRPQHF. CDR3 DNA sequence: TGTGCCAGCAGAACAACAGTGTATCGGCCCCAGCATTTT.

The chain combines TRBV7-9 with TRBJ2-7, with D perhaps matching TRBD1 (6 bases). The CDR3 has 14 amino acids. Germline V gene sequence: CDR1 SEHNR, CDR2 FQNEAQ (reference sequence). Trimming removed 2 bases from V and 1 base from J, with 9 bases in between. For the CDR3, the DNA is TGTGCCAGCAGCTTACTTCAGGGGTCCTACGAGCAGTACTTC. It is translated as CASSLLQGSYEQYF.

This clonotype was counted between two and nine times. CDR3 bases: TGCAGTGCTAGGGCGGGGACCTACGAGCAGTACTTC. Amino acid sequence: CSARAGTYEQYF. The V gene is TRBV20-1, the J gene TRBJ2-7, with a tentative D call TRBD2 (6 bases). Germline assignment: CDR1 DFQATT and CDR2 SNEGSKA (reference sequence). Deletions cut 3 bases from V and 2 bases from J, with 8 bases between. The CDR3 covers 12 residues.

This clonotype appeared a few times. This chain links TRBV29-1 with TRBJ2-7, with 9 bases matching TRBD1. CDR1 is SQVTM and CDR2 is ANQGSEA in the germline V gene. V was pared by 4 bases and J by 7 bases, with 8 bases of the junction left unmatched. The CDR3 contains 13 residues. DNA of the CDR3: TGCAGCGTTGGGGACAGGGCCATGGGGGAGCAGTACTTC. Translating gives CSVGDRAMGEQYF.

This clonotype was observed a few times. The rearrangement joins TRBV7-2 to TRBJ1-1, with no clear D. Germline CDR1 is SGHTA and CDR2 is FQGNSA. V dropped 1 base and J dropped 0 bases, with 9 bases sitting between them. This CDR3 region has 15 residues. The CDR3 loop reads CASSLGGQLNTEAFF. The CDR3 DNA sequence: TGTGCCAGCAGCTTAGGTGGCCAACTGAACACTGAAGCTTTCTTT. The full variable domain, its missing parts supplied by reference TRBV7-2 and TRBJ1-1, is GAGVSQSPSNKVTEKGKDVELRCDPISGHTALYWYRQSLGQGLEFLIYFQGNSAPDKSGLPSDRFSAERTGGSVSTLTIQRTQQEDSAVYLCASSLGGQLNTEAFFGQGTRLTVV.

Only a few counts were recorded for this clonotype. The chain has TRBV6-5 and TRBJ2-7; 7 nucleotides align to TRBD2. With 4 bases clipped from V and 5 bases from J, the junction kept 8 bases outside the gene matches. The CDR3 is 14 amino acids. Per germline, CDR1 MNHEY and CDR2 SVGAGI. The CDR3 protein is CASSWSGGPDEQYF. CDR3 sequence (DNA): TGTGCCAGCAGTTGGTCGGGGGGACCGGACGAGCAGTACTTC.

This clonotype was counted a few times. V usage is TRBV27 and J usage is TRBJ2-7, with 7 bases aligning to TRBD1. Germline V gives CDR1 MNHEY, CDR2 SMNVEV (reference sequence). There are 15 residues in the CDR3. Unmatched junction bases numbered 14, after V lost 6 bases and J lost 6 bases. This chain's CDR3 is CASSSLLQGPSEQYF. CDR3 in DNA: TGTGCCAGCAGCTCCCTCTTACAGGGGCCAAGCGAGCAGTACTTC.

This chain uses TRBV20-1 with TRBJ2-4; D not certain. CDR1 is DFQATT, CDR2 SNEGSKA, per germline (reference sequence). This CDR3 spans 12 amino acids. V was shortened by 0 bases and J by 8 bases, with 8 bases between the two germline ends. CDR3 sequence reads: CSAREWGDIQYF. CDR3 coding DNA: TGCAGTGCTAGAGAGTGGGGTGACATTCAGTACTTC.

Written as DNA, the CDR3 is TGTGCCAGCAGCTTAGCTAAGGGACTAGCGGGAGGGGGGTACGAGCAGTACTTC. Amino acids: CASSLAKGLAGGGYEQYF. This chain connects TRBV7-2 to TRBJ2-7, with TRBD2 identical over 16 bases. Germline V gene lookup returns CDR1 SGHTA and CDR2 FQGNSA. V shed 0 bases and J 4 bases; nucleotides not matched to a gene: 6. This CDR3 contains 18 residues.

As regards this clonotype: Since a much larger clone is just one base distant, this may be a read error. The rearrangement uses TRBV20-1 and TRBJ1-4; maybe TRBD1 (5 bases). CDR1 is DFQATT, CDR2 SNEGSKA, per germline (reference sequence). V was pared by 6 bases and J by 7 bases, with 15 bases between. The CDR3 sequence is 13 residues long. In DNA form, the CDR3 reads TGCAGTGCCGCCGGGAACACAGGTGAAAAACTGTTTTTT. Translation: CSAAGNTGEKLFF.

The chain has TRBV4-1 and TRBJ2-3, with 7 positions matching TRBD1. Germline lookup yields CDR1 MGHRA and CDR2 YSYEKL. This CDR3 comprises 16 residues. Trimming cost V 4 bases and J 2 bases; bases outside gene matches: 9. CDR3 DNA: TGCGCCAGCAGCCCCTCTGAGAGGGGGCCCACAGATACGCAGTATTTT. Translating it yields CASSPSERGPTDTQYF.

This clonotype has a handful of counts. This chain uses TRBV27 with TRBJ1-5, with D perhaps matching TRBD1 (5 bases). CDR1 is MNHEY, CDR2 SMNVEV, per germline (reference sequence). This CDR3 spans 13 amino acids. The germline V and J ends were trimmed by 4 bases and 6 bases, with 10 bases remaining between them. The CDR3 sequence: CASSWGRVQPQHF. CDR3 DNA sequence: TGTGCCAGCAGTTGGGGGAGGGTTCAGCCCCAGCATTTT.

The V and J genes are TRBV7-2 and TRBJ2-5, with TRBD2 identical over 9 bases. CDR1 SGHTA and CDR2 FQGNSA come from the germline V gene. This CDR3 is 16 amino acids long. Trimming took 5 bases from V and 2 from J; bases not matched to a gene: 9. The CDR3 bases are TGTGCCAGCAGCCCGGTCCGAGCGGGGGGACAAGAGACCCAGTACTTC. Protein sequence: CASSPVRAGGQETQYF.

This clonotype was seen only a few times. The rearrangement joins TRBV4-1 to TRBJ1-5; TRBD1 agrees at 9 bases. CDR3 size: 16 residues. CDR1 is MGHRA and CDR2 is YSYEKL in the germline V gene. V shed 0 bases and J 6 bases; nucleotides not matched to a gene: 6. The CDR3, as DNA: TGCGCCAGCAGCCAAGATTGGACAGGGGTATCTCAGCCCCAGCATTTT. This encodes CASSQDWTGVSQPQHF.

The rearrangement joins TRBV21-1 to TRBJ2-2; whether TRBD1, the table's D call, matches the DNA was not checked. TRBV21-1 is recorded as a pseudogene. CDR3 size: 19 residues. CDR3 coding DNA: TGTGCCAGGGGGGGGAGTCCGGGACAGGGGCTTTCGAACACCGGGGAGCTGTTTTTT. It translates to CARGGSPGQGLSNTGELFF.

This clonotype was observed a few times. V and J are TRBV20-1 and TRBJ1-6; the D gene is possibly TRBD1 (5 bases). The length of the CDR3 is 14 residues. Trimming took 5 bases from V and 11 from J, leaving 19 bases between them. Germline V lookup: CDR1 DFQATT, CDR2 SNEGSKA (reference sequence). The CDR3 loop is CSAPISGLSTPLHF. In DNA form, the CDR3 reads TGCAGTGCTCCCATCTCAGGGTTATCGACACCCCTCCACTTT.

This clonotype has a count of ten or more. CDR3 DNA sequence: TGCGCCAGCAGCCACGACAGGGACGAGCAGTACTTC. This encodes CASSHDRDEQYF. The rearrangement joins TRBV4-1 to TRBJ2-7; TRBD1 matches 7 bases. V dropped 3 bases and J dropped 5; count of bases not matched to a gene: 1. The CDR3 runs to 12 residues. The germline CDR1 and CDR2 sequences are MGHRA and YSYEKL.

This clonotype was counted a few times. The V gene is TRBV13, the J gene TRBJ2-3, with D possibly being TRBD2 (5 bases). V lost 3 bases and J 3 bases, leaving 10 bases between the germline ends. CDR1 is PRHDT, CDR2 FYEKMQ, per germline (reference sequence). The CDR3 loop spans 14 amino acids. CDR3 nucleotide sequence: TGTGCCAGCAGCTTTGGGAGAACGACAGATACGCAGTATTTT. Translated, it gives CASSFGRTTDTQYF.

The J gene is TRBJ2-3, the V gene TRBV6-5, with D unclear. CDR1 is MNHEY, CDR2 SVGAGI, per germline. Trimming left V 0 bases short and J 6 bases short, with 7 bases between. The CDR3 extends over 13 amino acids. The CDR3 DNA reads TGTGCCAGCAGTTACTCACCACCCGATACGCAGTATTTT. It specifies CASSYSPPDTQYF.

This clonotype was recorded a few times. The genes are TRBV6-1 and TRBJ1-1, with D perhaps matching TRBD1 (5 bases). V was trimmed by 6 bases and J by 6 bases, leaving 14 bases between them. The germline gives CDR1 MNHNS, CDR2 SASEGT. CDR3 length equals 13 residues. CDR3 amino acids: CASRETEFSEAFF. The CDR3 DNA is TGTGCCAGCAGAGAGACAGAATTTTCTGAAGCTTTCTTT.

This clonotype showed up just a few times. The CDR3 sequence: CSARVPGTGDHEQYF. The CDR3 bases are TGCAGTGCTAGGGTTCCCGGGACAGGGGACCACGAGCAGTACTTC. The V and J genes are TRBV20-1 and TRBJ2-7; 10 bases line up with TRBD1. V gave up 3 bases and J gave up 5 bases; unmatched junction bases: 10. CDR3 length: 15 amino acids. The germline V gene has CDR1 DFQATT and CDR2 SNEGSKA (reference sequence).

The V call is TRBV9, the J call TRBJ1-6; 7 nucleotides agree with TRBD1. This CDR3 contains 15 residues. The J segment lost 7 bases and the V segment lost 0 bases, leaving 4 bases of the junction unmatched. Germline CDR1 is SGDLS and CDR2 is YYNGEE. The CDR3, as DNA: TGTGCCAGCAGCGTAGAAGGGGGCGCAAATTCACCCCTCCACTTT. This translates into CASSVEGGANSPLHF.

Many counts were recorded for this clonotype. The chain couples TRBV28 to TRBJ2-1; the match to TRBD1 covers 9 bases. Unmatched junction bases numbered 7, after V lost 6 bases and J lost 7 bases. Germline V gene lookup returns CDR1 MDHEN and CDR2 SYDVKM. The CDR3 is 14 residues long. DNA of the CDR3: TGTGCCAGCAGCTCCCGGACAGGGGATAATGAGCAGTTCTTC. Its translation is CASSSRTGDNEQFF.